This entry concerns a single TCR beta chain. Participating donors were healthy, HIV-negative adults free of recent acute infections or vaccinations. Tens of millions of PBMCs supplied genomic DNA for unsorted samples. The entry originates in a study of shared clonotypes between healthy human individuals. About the study: Those who served as donors were a couple of women and three men between the ages of 18 and 49.

CDR1 LNHDA and CDR2 SQIVND come from the germline V gene (reference sequence). The CDR3 totals 14 residues. V was cut by 4 bases and J by 3 bases, with 13 bases left in between. Per the authors' pipeline: Filtering of immunoSEQ junctional sequences could not match full-length read filtering. Produced via immunoSEQ multiplex PCR; TCRdb's table is partial and in-frame only. V, J and clone size are those of that table, while D and trimming were read from the DNA. The sample includes around 450,000 clones, 75% to 85% of them seen just once. Material: PBMCs. This sequence originates from a woman aged 40 to 50 in good health. Some clones in this sample may be carry-over from other donors' samples. The rearrangement joins TRBV19 to TRBJ2-7, with a possible D match to TRBD2 (6 bases). The CDR3 region has the DNA TGTGCCAGTAGTACCCCGGGACTTCGCTACGAGCAGTACTTC. It encodes CASSTPGLRYEQYF.